The 7 T cell receptor beta chains listed next were all sequenced from one sample in a study of glioma-infiltrating T cells. TCR alpha and beta CDR3 regions were amplified from RNA using iRepertoire nested multiplex PCR. MiXCR, run by TCRdb on the multiplex PCR reads, gives a single entry per CDR3 protein. The repertoire has tens of thousands of distinct CDR3 sequences, around 23% of them found once; the top ten carry under 8.5%. The material sequenced was glioma tissue, nonneoplastic brain tissue, or PBMCs (not recorded which). Source of these receptors: a human donor with low-grade glioma or glioblastoma, undergoing nonglioma brain surgery, or in good health (not recorded which).

This clonotype was counted only a few times. CDR3 sequence (DNA): TGTGCCAGCTCATCGAACAGCGATAATTCACCCCTCCACTTT. Protein sequence: CASSSNSDNSPLHF. The chain combines TRBV18 with TRBJ1-6; D is ambiguous. The CDR3 has 14 amino acids. The V end was cut by 5 bases, the J end by 5 bases, with 10 bases between. Germline V gives CDR1 KGHSH, CDR2 LQKENI.

This clonotype was recorded many times. V gene TRBV20-1 combines with J gene TRBJ1-2, with 10 nucleotides matching TRBD1. J was trimmed by 6 bases and V by 6 bases; bases with no gene match: 7. CDR1 DFQATT and CDR2 SNEGSKA come from the germline V gene (reference sequence). This CDR3 has 13 amino acids. The CDR3 DNA reads TGCAGTGCGATAACCGGGACAGGGGATGGCTACACCTTC. Its translation is CSAITGTGDGYTF.

This clonotype was picked up many times. The J gene is TRBJ2-1, the V gene TRBV7-6; D is uncertain. CDR3 length: 14 residues. Germline assignment: CDR1 SGHVS and CDR2 FNYEAQ. Between the trimmed V and J ends, which lost 1 base and 6 bases, there was a span of 10 bases. The CDR3 loop is CASSLGTVGNEQFF. The CDR3 DNA is TGTGCCAGCAGCTTAGGGACGGTCGGCAATGAGCAGTTCTTC. The full variable domain, its missing parts supplied by reference TRBV7-6 and TRBJ2-1, is GAGVSQSPRYKVTKRGQDVALRCDPISGHVSLYWYRQALGQGPEFLTYFNYEAQQDKSGLPNDRFSAERPEGSISTLTIQRTEQRDSAMYRCASSLGTVGNEQFFGPGTRLTVL.

This clonotype was detected ten times or more. The CDR3 sequence: CSASGAPDRAAYEQYF. The CDR3 bases are TGCAGTGCTAGTGGGGCCCCGGACAGGGCAGCCTACGAGCAGTACTTC. This chain joins TRBV20-1 and TRBJ2-7; 8 nucleotides match TRBD1. CDR1 and CDR2 from the germline V gene are DFQATT and SNEGSKA (reference sequence). The CDR3 spans 16 residues. The trim removed 3 bases at V and 2 bases at J, leaving 12 bases unmatched.

This clonotype was detected many times. CDR3 sequence: CASKYGGVNQPQHF. CDR3 in DNA: TGTGCCAGTAAATACGGGGGTGTCAATCAGCCCCAGCATTTT. The chain uses TRBV19 and TRBJ1-5; D may be TRBD1 (5 bases). CDR3 size: 14 residues. V gave up 7 bases and J gave up 3 bases, with 13 bases separating them. Germline CDR1 and CDR2: LNHDA and SQIVND (reference sequence).

This clonotype was counted many times. The rearrangement joins TRBV6-1 to TRBJ2-3, with D tentatively TRBD2 (6 bases). Germline lookup yields CDR1 MNHNS and CDR2 SASEGT. Trimming pared 5 bases from V and 3 bases from J, leaving 12 bases between. The CDR3 length is 14 residues. Written as DNA, the CDR3 is TGTGCCAGCAGTAAGCGGACTAAGACAGATACGCAGTATTTT. Translating gives CASSKRTKTDTQYF.

This clonotype was counted many times. The chain has TRBV12-3 or TRBV12-4 and TRBJ1-2; TRBD1 is a possible D gene (5 bases). V was clipped by 3 bases and J by 5 bases, with 10 bases between them. The CDR3 contains 13 residues. The CDR3 sequence: CASSFGGGYGYTF. The DNA of the CDR3 is TGTGCCAGCAGTTTCGGGGGTGGATATGGCTACACCTTC.